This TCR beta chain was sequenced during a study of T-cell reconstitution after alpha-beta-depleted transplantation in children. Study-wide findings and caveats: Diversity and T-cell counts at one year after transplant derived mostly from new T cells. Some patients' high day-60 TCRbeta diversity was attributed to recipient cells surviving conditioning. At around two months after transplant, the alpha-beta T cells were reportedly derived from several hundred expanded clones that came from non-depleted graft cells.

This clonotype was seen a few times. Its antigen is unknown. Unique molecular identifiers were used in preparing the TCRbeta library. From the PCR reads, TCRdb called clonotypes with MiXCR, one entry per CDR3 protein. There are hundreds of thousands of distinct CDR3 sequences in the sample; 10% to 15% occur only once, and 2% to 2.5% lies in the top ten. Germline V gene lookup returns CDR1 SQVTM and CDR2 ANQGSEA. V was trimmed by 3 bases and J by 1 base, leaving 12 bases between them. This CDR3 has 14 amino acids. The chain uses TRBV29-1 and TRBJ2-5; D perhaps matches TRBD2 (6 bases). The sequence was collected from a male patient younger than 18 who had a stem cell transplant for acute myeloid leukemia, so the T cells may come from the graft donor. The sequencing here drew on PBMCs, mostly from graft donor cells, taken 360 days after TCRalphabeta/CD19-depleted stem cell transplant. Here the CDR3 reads CSVEVGTFQETQYF. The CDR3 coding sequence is TGCAGCGTTGAGGTGGGGACTTTCCAAGAGACCCAGTACTTC.